A single sample gave rise to the 13 T cell receptor beta chains below, sequenced in a study of T cells after yellow fever vaccination. TCRdb recomputed calls from the 5' RACE reads with MiXCR, one row per CDR3 protein. The sample lists 100,000 to 150,000 distinct CDR3 sequences, about 7% occurring once. The starting material was CD4+ T cells sorted from PBMCs, obtained approximately 11 days after the first yellow fever vaccination. All receptors come from a man between 18 and 35 years old who received the YFV17D yellow fever vaccine.

At least ten counts were recorded for this clonotype. J is TRBJ2-5 and V is TRBV6-2 or TRBV6-3, with 8 nucleotides matching TRBD2. The CDR3 loop spans 14 amino acids. Germline V gene data show CDR1 as MNHEY and CDR2 as SVGEGT. Trimming removed 8 bases from V and 4 bases from J; junction bases left unmatched: 9. CDR3 amino acids: CASAYGGAGETQYF. The CDR3 DNA is TGTGCCAGCGCGTACGGGGGGGCCGGAGAGACCCAGTACTTC.

There are many counts of this clonotype. The V call is TRBV14, the J call TRBJ2-1; TRBD2 aligns across 7 bases. CDR1 is SGHDN and CDR2 is FVKESK in the germline V gene. The length of the CDR3 is 15 residues. V trimming: 4 bases; J trimming: 5 bases; junction bases outside the gene matches: 8. DNA for the CDR3: TGTGCCAGCAGCCCGCCCAGACGGGGGGACAATGAGCAGTTCTTC. It translates to CASSPPRRGDNEQFF. The full variable domain, completed using reference TRBV14 and TRBJ2-1, is EAGVTQFPSHSVIEKGQTVTLRCDPISGHDNLYWYRRVMGKEIKFLLHFVKESKQDESGMPNNRFLAERTGGTYSTLKVQPAELEDSGVYFCASSPPRRGDNEQFFGPGTRLTVL.

This clonotype was detected ten times or more. The V and J genes are TRBV10-2 and TRBJ2-2, with 7 bases fitting TRBD1. From germline, CDR1 is WSHSY and CDR2 SAAADI. This CDR3 has 14 amino acids. Trimming took 10 bases from V and 1 from J; bases not matched to a gene: 6. The CDR3 coding sequence is TGCGCCACAAGACAGGGCAGGAACACCGGGGAGCTGTTTTTT. Protein sequence: CATRQGRNTGELFF.

This clonotype has at least ten counts. The chain carries TRBV6-2 or TRBV6-3 and TRBJ2-1; D not certain. Trimming took off 4 bases at V and 7 bases at J, with 14 bases between the two ends. Per germline, CDR1 MNHEY and CDR2 SVGEGT. The CDR3 sequence is 14 residues long. The CDR3 nucleotides are TGTGCCAGCAGTTCAAGGGCACGGGCGAATGAGCAGTTCTTC. The encoded protein is CASSSRARANEQFF.

This clonotype has more than one count but fewer than ten. The CDR3 loop is CSARDVGTAIQPQHF. CDR3 sequence (DNA): TGCAGTGCTAGAGATGTGGGAACAGCTATTCAGCCCCAGCATTTT. The chain has TRBV20-1 and TRBJ1-5; D is unclear. Germline values: CDR1 DFQATT, CDR2 SNEGSKA (reference sequence). The CDR3 spans 15 residues. Trimming pared 0 bases from V and 6 bases from J, leaving 15 bases between.

Only a few counts were recorded for this clonotype. The chain combines TRBV19 with TRBJ1-5; D ambiguous. CDR1 is LNHDA, CDR2 SQIVND, per germline (reference sequence). V lost 5 bases and J 2 bases, leaving 13 bases between the germline ends. The CDR3 length is 15 residues. The CDR3 loop reads CASSSSPSGNQPQHF. CDR3 nucleotide sequence: TGTGCCAGTAGTTCCTCCCCTTCGGGCAATCAGCCCCAGCATTTT.

This clonotype was recorded many times. The chain is built from TRBV12-3 or TRBV12-4 and TRBJ2-3; 10 bases agree with TRBD1. V was pared by 5 bases and J by 4 bases, with 3 bases of the junction left unmatched. The CDR3 is made up of 14 amino acids. The chain's CDR3 is CASSMTGGADTQYF. CDR3 sequence (DNA): TGTGCCAGCAGTATGACAGGGGGCGCAGATACGCAGTATTTT.

This clonotype was recorded many times. This chain links TRBV3-1 with TRBJ1-2; 7 bases are a match to TRBD1. The germline CDR1 and CDR2 sequences are LGHDT and YNNKEL (reference sequence). J gave up 3 bases and V 4 bases, and 5 bases lay outside the gene matches. This CDR3 region has 14 residues. The CDR3 DNA reads TGTGCCAGCAGCCTCATGACAGGGTACTATGGCTACACCTTC. It yields the protein CASSLMTGYYGYTF.

This clonotype was seen many times. The V call is TRBV19, the J call TRBJ1-5; no clear D gene. CDR1 and CDR2 from the germline V gene are LNHDA and SQIVND (reference sequence). The CDR3 is 13 residues long. V was pared by 6 bases and J by 4 bases, with 10 bases between. CDR3 in amino acids: CASRTLRNQPQHF. In DNA form, the CDR3 reads TGTGCCAGTAGAACTCTGAGAAATCAGCCCCAGCATTTT.

This clonotype was observed at least ten times. The chain employs TRBV18 and TRBJ2-2; the match to TRBD2 covers 7 bases. Trimming cost V 3 bases and J 4 bases; bases outside gene matches: 2. Looked up from germline, CDR1 is KGHSH and CDR2 is LQKENI. This CDR3 has 14 residues. The CDR3 spells CASSPGGVTGELFF. The CDR3, as DNA: TGTGCCAGCTCACCGGGAGGGGTCACCGGGGAGCTGTTTTTT.

This clonotype was observed many times. The chain employs TRBV27 and TRBJ2-5; TRBD1 matches 9 bases. Germline CDR1 is MNHEY and CDR2 is SMNVEV (reference sequence). J was trimmed by 5 bases and V by 5 bases; bases with no gene match: 15. This CDR3 spans 17 amino acids. The CDR3: CASSLTGGNRGPETQYF. The CDR3 DNA reads as TGTGCCAGCAGTCTCACCGGGGGGAACAGGGGGCCGGAGACCCAGTACTTC.

The rearrangement links TRBV7-2 to TRBJ1-2; no clear D gene. This CDR3 is 13 amino acids long. Trimming cost V 5 bases and J 6 bases, with 13 bases left between them. Germline V CDR1 and CDR2: SGHTA, FQGNSA. The CDR3 nucleotides read TGTGCCAGCAGCCCGCTGGCCCGCGATGGCTACACCTTC. This translates into CASSPLARDGYTF.

This clonotype was detected only a few times. This chain joins TRBV27 and TRBJ1-6; no reliable D call. Germline V lookup: CDR1 MNHEY, CDR2 SMNVEV (reference sequence). The ends were cut back, 3 bases at V and 0 bases at J, with 15 bases in the middle. The CDR3 length is 18 residues. The CDR3 is CASSFLAKTFSYNSPLHF. DNA for the CDR3: TGTGCCAGCAGTTTCCTCGCTAAGACCTTCTCCTATAATTCACCCCTCCACTTT.